This TCR beta chain was found in a study of shared clonotypes between healthy human individuals. CD45RO-negative, CCR7-positively selected cells formed the naive CD8 fraction, excluding terminally differentiated effector memory CD45RA+ cells. The count of this clone is one. Its antigen is unknown. The data were produced by immunoSEQ multiplex PCR, yet TCRdb's version contains in-frame clones alone and is incomplete. Among approximately 840,000 clones listed, roughly 96% were seen once. Points from the study as a whole: Generally, naive subsets (rather than memory subsets) showed larger estimated richness. Having only a few donors restricted how much genetic and exposure-history diversity was captured. Among non-shared clonotypes, generation probabilities were lower than among those shared by all four donors.

The sample comprised naive CD8+ T cells sorted from blood. The receptor comes from a man aged 25 to 40 in good health.

The CDR3 here is CASSQIPGQFNLGEQYF. CDR3 nucleotide sequence: TGCGCCAGCAGCCAAATCCCTGGACAGTTCAACCTGGGGGAGCAGTACTTC. The rearrangement uses TRBV4-1 and TRBJ2-7, with a weak D call TRBD1 (6 bases). This CDR3 comprises 17 residues. Trimming removed 2 bases at V and 7 bases at J, with 24 bases between. Germline CDR1 reads MGHRA; CDR2 reads YSYEKL.